This entry is about one T cell receptor beta chain. The antigen remains unidentified. This entry is derived from a study of T cells in Graves' hyperthyroidism and ophthalmopathy. Findings and limits, study-wide: Model output signaled ophthalmopathy a median about 6.3 months ahead of onset.

This CDR3 has 19 residues. The germline gives CDR1 SGHRS, CDR2 YFSETQ. Using RNA transcripts as the source, TCR beta CDR3 regions were amplified. Using the HTBI primer set, a first-round RT-PCR was run on the TCR CDR3. TCRdb re-called the multiplex PCR reads with MiXCR, one entry per CDR3 protein. The sample lists 450,000 to 600,000 distinct CDR3 sequences, 14% seen once, with more than 11% in the top ten. Material: blood. The V gene is TRBV5-1, the J gene TRBJ2-1, with 16 bases identical to TRBD2. Near its end, the DNA agrees better with TRBJ2-7, so the J call may be wrong. The clonotype originates from a woman aged 35 to 49 with Graves' hyperthyroidism. In DNA form, the CDR3 reads TGCGCCAGCAGCTGGGGACTAGCGGGAGGGCCAAGCTCCTACAATGAGCAGTACTTC. It yields the protein CASSWGLAGGPSSYNEQYF.